The 6 T cell receptor beta chains below come from one sample, sequenced in a study of T cells after yellow fever vaccination. TCRdb ran MiXCR on the 5' RACE reads and lists one entry per CDR3 protein. The sample lists about 300,000 distinct CDR3 sequences, 6.8% occurring once. The source was PBMCs, collected roughly 45 days after the first yellow fever vaccination. Receptor source: a man younger than 35 who received the YFV17D yellow fever vaccine.

This rearrangement joins TRBV4-1 to TRBJ2-6, with D perhaps TRBD1 or TRBD2 (5 bases each). This CDR3 has 20 residues. Trimming stripped 5 bases from V and 0 bases from J, with 23 bases between. CDR1 and CDR2 (germline): MGHRA, YSYEKL. CDR3 protein: CASSGGTLTDHSSGANVLTF. The CDR3 nucleotides are TGCGCCAGCAGCGGGGGTACCTTGACAGACCATAGCTCTGGGGCCAACGTCCTGACTTTC.

This clonotype was counted a few times. The V and J genes are TRBV4-3 and TRBJ1-2; no clear D. Germline V CDR1 and CDR2: LGHNA, YSLEER. This CDR3 region has 16 residues. The V gene lost 0 bases and the J gene lost 0 bases, with 11 bases spanning the gap. CDR3 sequence: CASSQDPRQANYGYTF. The CDR3 bases are TGCGCCAGCAGCCAAGATCCTCGCCAGGCTAACTATGGCTACACCTTC.

This clonotype was seen a handful of times. The chain uses TRBV29-1 and TRBJ1-4; D ambiguous. V shed 7 bases and J shed 8 bases, with 14 bases lying between them. There are 12 residues in the CDR3. Germline-derived CDR1 and CDR2 are SQVTM and ANQGSEA. The CDR3 DNA sequence: TGCAGCGGGACTCCGGGGAGGGAAAAACTGTTTTTT. Amino acid sequence: CSGTPGREKLFF.

Ten or more counts support this clonotype. This chain connects TRBV21-1 to TRBJ2-4; TRBD2, the D gene given by the table, was not confirmed from the DNA. TRBV21-1 is described as a pseudogene. This CDR3 comprises 18 residues. CDR3 DNA: TGTGCCAGCAGCAAGGGCCAGAGGAGGGACTACCCAGAAAACATTCAGTACTTC. Translating it yields CASSKGQRRDYPENIQYF.

This clonotype was counted ten times or more. The V and J genes are TRBV6-5 and TRBJ2-3; the D gene could be TRBD1 or TRBD2 (6 bases each). Deletions cut 0 bases from V and 5 bases from J, with 18 bases between. This CDR3 contains 17 residues. CDR1 and CDR2 (germline): MNHEY, SVGAGI. CDR3 sequence reads: CASSYSSLMGGEDTQYF. The CDR3, as DNA: TGTGCCAGCAGTTACTCGAGTCTAATGGGGGGCGAAGATACGCAGTATTTT.

The V gene is TRBV6-5, the J gene TRBJ1-2, with a tentative D call TRBD1 (5 bases). Germline lookup yields CDR1 MNHEY and CDR2 SVGAGI. V gave up 6 bases and J gave up 7 bases, with 15 bases separating them. The CDR3 covers 13 residues. CDR3 coding DNA: TGTGCCAGCAGACACCAGGGAGTTCGTGGCTACACCTTC. It specifies CASRHQGVRGYTF.